One sample yielded the 8 T cell receptor beta chains listed below, sequenced in a study of blood T cells in healthy people across ages. The authors ran a second PCR of about 6 to 11 cycles using a sample-barcoded 5' primer and a J-beta primer mix. TCRdb ran MiXCR on the 5' RACE reads and lists one entry per CDR3 protein. The sample has about 680,000 distinct CDR3 sequences; over 45% are singletons. Specimen: blood. The receptors originated from a woman aged 55-70 years in good health.

This clonotype was found a few times. The chain is built from TRBV6-2 or TRBV6-3 and TRBJ1-1, with 8 bases lining up with TRBD1. The CDR3 contains 12 residues. The germline V gene has CDR1 MNHEY and CDR2 SVGEGT. V was pared by 2 bases and J by 11 bases, with 4 bases of the junction left unmatched. The CDR3 DNA is TGTGCCAGCAGTTACCCGGGACAGGCGGCTTTCTTT. This translates into CASSYPGQAAFF.

There are many counts of this clonotype. V usage is TRBV13 and J usage is TRBJ2-7, with 8 positions matching TRBD1. In germline, CDR1 is PRHDT, CDR2 FYEKMQ (reference sequence). The CDR3 runs 14 residues. Trimming cost V 1 base and J 4 bases; bases outside gene matches: 3. DNA of the CDR3: TGTGCCAGCAGCTTAGCAGGGGGCGTGTACGAGCAGTACTTC. Residues: CASSLAGGVYEQYF.

The chain joins TRBV9 to TRBJ2-1; D remains ambiguous. The CDR3 covers 16 residues. V lost 1 base, J lost 0 bases, and 11 bases lay in between. The germline V gene has CDR1 SGDLS and CDR2 YYNGEE. In DNA, the CDR3 is TGTGCCAGCAGCGTAAGGCCGGGTAGCTCCTACAATGAGCAGTTCTTC. It specifies CASSVRPGSSYNEQFF.

The chain links TRBV6-6 to TRBJ2-5, with 7 nucleotides matching TRBD1. The CDR3 covers 16 residues. Germline V lookup: CDR1 MNHNY, CDR2 SVGAGI (reference sequence). J lost 11 bases, V lost 0 bases, and 15 bases had no gene match. The CDR3 region has the DNA TGTGCCAGCAGTTACTCGACAGGGATTTCCTACAATGAGCAGTACTTC. Residues: CASSYSTGISYNEQYF.

This clonotype was detected only a few times. The chain uses TRBV24-1 and TRBJ2-4; the match to TRBD1 covers 8 bases. Per germline, CDR1 KGHDR and CDR2 SFDVKD. Trimming cost V 4 bases and J 3 bases; bases outside gene matches: 10. The CDR3 totals 17 residues. CDR3 nucleotide sequence: TGTGCCACCAGTGACCCCAGGACAGGGTCGGGCAAAAACATTCAGTACTTC. Translating gives CATSDPRTGSGKNIQYF.

This clonotype was detected only a few times. V gene TRBV4-3 combines with J gene TRBJ2-5; D is undetermined. V lost 0 bases, J lost 4 bases, and 9 bases lay in between. CDR1 and CDR2 (germline): LGHNA, YSLEER. The CDR3 covers 14 residues. The CDR3: CASSQESVGETQYF. CDR3 coding DNA: TGCGCCAGCAGCCAAGAGAGCGTTGGAGAGACCCAGTACTTC.

This clonotype has a handful of counts. The chain recombines TRBV6-1 with TRBJ2-7, with D unresolved. The V gene lost 8 bases and the J gene lost 1 base, with 6 bases spanning the gap. CDR1 is MNHNS, CDR2 SASEGT, per germline. This CDR3 is built from 11 residues. In DNA, the CDR3 is TGTGCCAGCGGCAGGTCCTACGAGCAGTACTTC. This translates into CASGRSYEQYF.

The genes are TRBV7-9 and TRBJ1-6; no reliable D call. CDR1 and CDR2 from the germline V gene are SEHNR and FQNEAQ (reference sequence). V lost 2 bases, J lost 10 bases, and 12 bases lay in between. The CDR3 has 14 residues. In nucleotides, the CDR3 is TGTGCCAGCAGCTTAATGGGTTCTGGGTCACCCCTCCACTTT. Its protein product is CASSLMGSGSPLHF. The variable domain in full, with the rest retrieved from reference TRBV7-9 and TRBJ1-6, is DTGVSQNPRHKITKRGQNVTFRCDPISEHNRLYWYRQTLGQGPEFLTYFQNEAQLEKSRLLSDRFSAERPKGSFSTLEIQRTEQGDSAMYLCASSLMGSGSPLHFGNGTRLTVT.